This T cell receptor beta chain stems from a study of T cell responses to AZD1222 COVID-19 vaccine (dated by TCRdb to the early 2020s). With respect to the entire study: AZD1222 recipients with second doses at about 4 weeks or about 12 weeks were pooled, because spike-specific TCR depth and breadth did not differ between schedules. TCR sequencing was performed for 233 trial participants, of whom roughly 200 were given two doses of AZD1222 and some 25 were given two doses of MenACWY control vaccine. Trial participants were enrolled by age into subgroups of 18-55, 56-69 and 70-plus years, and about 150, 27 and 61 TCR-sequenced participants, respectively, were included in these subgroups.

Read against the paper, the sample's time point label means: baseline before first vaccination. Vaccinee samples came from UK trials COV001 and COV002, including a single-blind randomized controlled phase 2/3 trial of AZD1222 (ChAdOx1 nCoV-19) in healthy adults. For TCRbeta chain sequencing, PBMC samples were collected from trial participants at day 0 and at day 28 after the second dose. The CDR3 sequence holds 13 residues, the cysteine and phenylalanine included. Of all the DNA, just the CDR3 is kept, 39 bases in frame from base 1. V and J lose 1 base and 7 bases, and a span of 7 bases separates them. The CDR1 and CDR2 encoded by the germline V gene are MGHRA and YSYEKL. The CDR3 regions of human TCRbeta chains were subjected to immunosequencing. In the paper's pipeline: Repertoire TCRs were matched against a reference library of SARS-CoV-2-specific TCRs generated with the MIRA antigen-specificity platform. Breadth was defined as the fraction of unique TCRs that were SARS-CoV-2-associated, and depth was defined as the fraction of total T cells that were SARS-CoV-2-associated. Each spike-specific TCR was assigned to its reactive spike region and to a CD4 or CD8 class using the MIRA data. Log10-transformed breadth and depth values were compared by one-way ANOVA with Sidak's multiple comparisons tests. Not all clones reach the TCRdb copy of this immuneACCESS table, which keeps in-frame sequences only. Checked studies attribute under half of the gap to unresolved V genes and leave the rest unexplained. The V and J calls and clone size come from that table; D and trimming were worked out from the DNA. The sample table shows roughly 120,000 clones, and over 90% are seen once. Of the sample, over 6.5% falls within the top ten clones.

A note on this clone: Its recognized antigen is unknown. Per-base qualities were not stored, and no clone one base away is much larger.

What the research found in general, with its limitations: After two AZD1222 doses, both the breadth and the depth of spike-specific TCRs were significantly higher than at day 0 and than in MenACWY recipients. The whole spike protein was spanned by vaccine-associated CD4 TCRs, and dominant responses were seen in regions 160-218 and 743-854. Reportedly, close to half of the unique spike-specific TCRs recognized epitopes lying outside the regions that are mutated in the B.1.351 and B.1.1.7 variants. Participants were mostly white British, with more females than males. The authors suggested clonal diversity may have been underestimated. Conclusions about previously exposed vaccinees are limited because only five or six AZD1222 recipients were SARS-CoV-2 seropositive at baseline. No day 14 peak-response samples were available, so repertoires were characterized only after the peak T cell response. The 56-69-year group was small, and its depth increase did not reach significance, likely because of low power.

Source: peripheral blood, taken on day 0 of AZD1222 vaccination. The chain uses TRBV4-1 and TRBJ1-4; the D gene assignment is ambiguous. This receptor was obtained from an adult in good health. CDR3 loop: CASSQALPEKLFF. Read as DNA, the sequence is TGCGCCAGCAGCCAAGCGCTCCCTGAAAAACTGTTTTTT.